These 24 T cell receptor beta chains came from one sample sequenced in a study of blood T cell repertoires in COVID-19. Data came from immunoSEQ multiplex PCR; TCRdb stores just in-frame clones and leaves some out. The sample records 70,000 to 90,000 clones, approximately 86% being singletons. The sample comprised peripheral blood. The receptor set was obtained from a man aged 60 to 75 with acute or convalescent COVID-19.

This sequence joins TRBV2 and TRBJ1-6; TRBD1 aligns across 9 bases. Looked up from germline, CDR1 is SNHLY and CDR2 is FYNNEI. The CDR3 contains 13 residues. The junction had 3 bases not matched to a gene; V was cut back by 9 bases and J by 6 bases. The CDR3 DNA reads TGTGCCAGGACGGACAGGGGTAATTCACCCCTCCACTTT. It translates to CARTDRGNSPLHF. The full variable domain, its missing parts supplied by reference TRBV2 and TRBJ1-6, is EPEVTQTPSHQVTQMGQEVILRCVPISNHLYFYWYRQILGQKVEFLVSFYNNEISEKSEIFDDQFSVERPDGSNFTLKIRSTKLEDSAMYFCARTDRGNSPLHFGNGTRLTVT.

In nucleotides, the CDR3 is TGTGCCAGCAGACTAATACAGGGGTTGAACACTGAAGCTTTCTTT. Encoded protein: CASRLIQGLNTEAFF. This rearrangement joins TRBV7-2 to TRBJ1-1; TRBD1 agrees at 7 bases. V lost 6 bases, J lost 0 bases, and 7 bases stayed unmatched. The CDR3 extends over 15 amino acids. Germline V gene lookup returns CDR1 SGHTA and CDR2 FQGNSA.

The chain uses TRBV6-5 and TRBJ2-2, with D possibly being TRBD2 (5 bases). There are 14 residues in the CDR3. CDR1 is MNHEY and CDR2 is SVGAGI in the germline V gene. V was cut by 7 bases and J by 5 bases, with 14 bases left in between. CDR3 sequence: CASNWSGSTGELFF. CDR3 nucleotides: TGTGCCAGCAACTGGAGCGGCAGTACCGGGGAGCTGTTTTTT.

The rearrangement links TRBV19 to TRBJ2-1; 12 bases align to TRBD2. Germline V CDR1 and CDR2: LNHDA, SQIVND (reference sequence). The CDR3 runs 17 residues. With 6 bases clipped from V and 3 bases from J, the junction kept 9 bases outside the gene matches. In nucleotides, the CDR3 is TGTGCCAGTAGACCGACCCGGACTAGCGGGAACTACAATGAGCAGTTCTTC. Its protein is CASRPTRTSGNYNEQFF.

The V and J genes are TRBV3-1 (or the pseudogene TRBV3-2) and TRBJ1-1; D is possibly TRBD1 (5 bases). The CDR3 has 14 amino acids. CDR1 is LGHDT, CDR2 YNNKEL, per germline (reference sequence). Trimming took off 4 bases at V and 3 bases at J, with 12 bases between the two ends. The chain's CDR3 is CASSLGEGHTEAFF. DNA of the CDR3: TGTGCCAGCAGCCTGGGGGAGGGACACACTGAAGCTTTCTTT.

The chain recombines TRBV30 with TRBJ1-2; D is unresolved. The ends were cut back, 2 bases at V and 7 bases at J, with 8 bases in the middle. Germline loops: CDR1 GTSNPN, CDR2 SVGIG (reference sequence). The CDR3 has 11 amino acids. In DNA, the CDR3 is TGTGCCTGGAGTCCGACTATTGGCTACACCTTC. This codes for CAWSPTIGYTF.

J is TRBJ1-2 and V is TRBV7-6; D call uncertain. CDR1 is SGHVS, CDR2 FNYEAQ, per germline. With 5 bases removed from V and 6 bases from J, the gap between germline ends came to 13 bases. The CDR3 is made up of 13 amino acids. The CDR3 spells CASSPHTRNGYTF. CDR3 in DNA: TGTGCCAGCAGCCCGCACACCAGGAATGGCTACACCTTC.

This rearrangement joins TRBV6-5 to TRBJ2-1; tentative D call: TRBD2 (7 bases). The CDR3 loop spans 15 amino acids. Germline CDR1 and CDR2: MNHEY and SVGAGI. V dropped 7 bases and J dropped 6 bases, with 19 bases sitting between them. Written as DNA, the CDR3 is TGTGCCAGCATCGGGGGGCAGCTAGGGTCCAATGAGCAGTTCTTC. Amino acids: CASIGGQLGSNEQFF.

This chain uses TRBV29-1 with TRBJ1-2; D possibly corresponds to TRBD1 (5 bases). CDR1 and CDR2 (germline): SQVTM, ANQGSEA. This CDR3 is built from 13 residues. The V and J ends lost 6 bases and 4 bases respectively, with 15 bases between them. CDR3 sequence: CSVAGGVGYGYTF. As DNA, the CDR3 is TGCAGCGTGGCGGGGGGTGTTGGCTATGGCTACACCTTC.

V usage is TRBV10-3 and J usage is TRBJ2-5; TRBD1 is a possible D gene (6 bases). V was shortened by 4 bases and J by 2 bases, with 17 bases between the two germline ends. Germline CDR1 and CDR2: ENHRY and SYGVKD. CDR3 length equals 16 residues. CDR3 loop: CAISAWTAGVQETQYF. Here the CDR3 DNA reads TGTGCCATCAGTGCCTGGACAGCCGGAGTGCAAGAGACCCAGTACTTC.

This chain joins TRBV7-2 and TRBJ2-7; 10 bases align to TRBD2. The CDR3 has 15 amino acids. The V gene end was trimmed by 4 bases and the J gene end by 2 bases; junction bases not matched to a gene: 5. Germline-derived CDR1 and CDR2 are SGHTA and FQGNSA. DNA of the CDR3: TGTGCCAGCAGCTCTTCAAGCGGGGGGGCCTACGAGCAGTACTTC. Protein product: CASSSSSGGAYEQYF.

The chain joins TRBV7-9 to TRBJ1-6; D uncertain. The CDR3 is 14 amino acids. Germline CDR1 SEHNR, CDR2 FQNEAQ (reference sequence). The V and J ends lost 0 bases and 8 bases respectively, with 8 bases between them. CDR3 sequence reads: CASSLAGEYSPLHF. The CDR3 DNA sequence: TGTGCCAGCAGCTTAGCAGGAGAATATTCACCCCTCCACTTT.

This chain links TRBV7-6 with TRBJ2-7; 14 bases are shared with TRBD2. The CDR3 runs 18 residues. V gave up 5 bases and J gave up 4 bases; unmatched junction bases: 13. The germline V gene has CDR1 SGHVS and CDR2 FNYEAQ. The CDR3 nucleotides read TGTGCCAGCAGCCAGACTAGCGGGAGGGCCCCGGGGTATTACGAGCAGTACTTC. As protein: CASSQTSGRAPGYYEQYF.

The V call is TRBV5-1, the J call TRBJ1-1; D ambiguous. CDR3 length: 14 amino acids. Germline-derived CDR1 and CDR2 are SGHRS and YFSETQ. Trimming pared 0 bases from V and 4 bases from J, leaving 10 bases between. DNA for the CDR3: TGCGCCAGCAGCTTGGCCAACACGGGCACTGAAGCTTTCTTT. Residues: CASSLANTGTEAFF.

The CDR3 here is CASSPTTGGQDSPLHF. CDR3 DNA sequence: TGTGCCAGCAGTCCGACGACGGGGGGGCAGGATTCACCCCTCCACTTT. The chain employs TRBV27 and TRBJ1-6, with D perhaps TRBD1 (6 bases). The CDR3 is 16 residues long. Germline V gene lookup returns CDR1 MNHEY and CDR2 SMNVEV (reference sequence). V was clipped by 5 bases and J by 8 bases, with 19 bases between them.

V is TRBV3-1 (or the pseudogene TRBV3-2) and J is TRBJ2-7; a weak D match, TRBD2 (6 bases). The CDR3 sequence is 15 residues long. CDR1 and CDR2 (germline): LGHDT, YNNKEL (reference sequence). Trimming left V 2 bases short and J 5 bases short, with 16 bases between. Here the CDR3 reads CASSQFLAGGNEQYF. Here the CDR3 DNA reads TGTGCCAGCAGCCAATTTCTAGCTGGCGGGAACGAGCAGTACTTC.

The chain links TRBV7-2 to TRBJ1-4; TRBD1 matches at 7 bases. The CDR3 covers 15 residues. Germline trimming cut 4 bases from V and 2 bases from J; bases unmatched to any gene: 4. CDR1 and CDR2 (germline): SGHTA, FQGNSA. In DNA form, the CDR3 reads TGTGCCAGCAGCTACCAGGGGGGTACTAATGAAAAACTGTTTTTT. It encodes CASSYQGGTNEKLFF.

The gene calls are TRBV4-1 and TRBJ2-3, with TRBD2 identical over 8 bases. The length of the CDR3 is 16 residues. The germline V gene has CDR1 MGHRA and CDR2 YSYEKL. After removal of 6 bases from V and 0 bases from J, the junction contained 8 bases not matched to a gene. CDR3 nucleotides: TGCGCCAGCAGGCTTACGGGAGGGCGTAGCACAGATACGCAGTATTTT. This codes for CASRLTGGRSTDTQYF.

J is TRBJ1-2 and V is TRBV28, with 9 positions matching TRBD1. The ends lost 3 bases at V and 4 bases at J; junction bases unmatched: 9. Germline CDR1 and CDR2: MDHEN and SYDVKM. The CDR3 spans 16 residues. The CDR3 is CASSFATRDRAYGYTF. CDR3 sequence (DNA): TGTGCCAGCAGTTTTGCGACCCGGGACAGGGCCTATGGCTACACCTTC.

This chain links TRBV11-2 with TRBJ1-6; 7 nucleotides line up with TRBD1. The CDR3 is 13 residues long. Germline lookup yields CDR1 SGHAT and CDR2 FQNNGV. Trimming at V came to 1 base and at J to 12 bases, leaving 3 bases not matched to a gene. The CDR3 loop reads CASSLGQGQPLHF. As DNA, the CDR3 is TGTGCCAGCAGCTTAGGACAGGGTCAACCCCTCCACTTT.

The genes are TRBV14 and TRBJ2-7; 8 nucleotides agree with TRBD1. This CDR3 is 15 amino acids long. V lost 4 bases, J lost 5 bases, and 10 bases stayed unmatched. Germline loops: CDR1 SGHDN, CDR2 FVKESK. The DNA for the CDR3 is TGTGCCAGCAGCCCCGTCGGACAGGGTCGCCACGAGCAGTACTTC. Its translation is CASSPVGQGRHEQYF.

CDR3 amino acids: CASSLRAITYEQYF. The CDR3 DNA reads TGTGCCAGCAGCTTGAGAGCGATAACCTACGAGCAGTACTTC. This sequence joins TRBV11-2 and TRBJ2-7, with D hard to call. The CDR3 has 14 residues. The V end was cut by 3 bases, the J end by 2 bases, with 11 bases between. Germline V gene data show CDR1 as SGHAT and CDR2 as FQNNGV.

This chain joins TRBV3-1 (or the pseudogene TRBV3-2) and TRBJ1-4; D call uncertain. Germline V gene data show CDR1 as LGHDT and CDR2 as YNNKEL (reference sequence). The V end was cut by 2 bases, the J end by 4 bases, with 8 bases between. The CDR3 sequence is 14 residues long. The CDR3 spells CASSQRRDNEKLFF. CDR3 bases: TGTGCCAGCAGCCAACGGCGGGATAATGAAAAACTGTTTTTT.

The chain recombines TRBV6-2 or TRBV6-3 with TRBJ2-1; TRBD2 agrees at 10 bases. The junction had 12 bases not matched to a gene; V was cut back by 6 bases and J by 7 bases. The germline V gene has CDR1 MNHEY and CDR2 SVGEGT. This CDR3 spans 16 amino acids. The CDR3 reads CASSPRGAGGRNEQFF. The CDR3 nucleotides are TGTGCCAGCAGCCCCAGGGGAGCGGGGGGGCGGAATGAGCAGTTCTTC.